This T cell receptor (beta chain) was identified during a study of blood T cell repertoires in COVID-19. Germline values: CDR1 MNHEY, CDR2 SMNVEV (reference sequence). The CDR3 covers 20 residues. V dropped 7 bases and J dropped 0 bases, with 28 bases sitting between them. TCRdb's table, derived via immunoSEQ multiplex PCR, lists solely in-frame clones and lacks some. Of 15,000 or so clones listed, around 86% were seen once; the top ten hold 17%. The chain recombines TRBV27 with TRBJ1-3; D is possibly TRBD1 (6 bases). The clonotype was recovered from a human donor in a cohort sampled during active COVID-19. Sequenced input: peripheral blood. CDR3 region: CASKPWGPTHLLSSGNTIYF. DNA for the CDR3: TGTGCCAGCAAACCCTGGGGGCCCACCCATCTTCTTAGCTCTGGAAACACCATATATTTT.